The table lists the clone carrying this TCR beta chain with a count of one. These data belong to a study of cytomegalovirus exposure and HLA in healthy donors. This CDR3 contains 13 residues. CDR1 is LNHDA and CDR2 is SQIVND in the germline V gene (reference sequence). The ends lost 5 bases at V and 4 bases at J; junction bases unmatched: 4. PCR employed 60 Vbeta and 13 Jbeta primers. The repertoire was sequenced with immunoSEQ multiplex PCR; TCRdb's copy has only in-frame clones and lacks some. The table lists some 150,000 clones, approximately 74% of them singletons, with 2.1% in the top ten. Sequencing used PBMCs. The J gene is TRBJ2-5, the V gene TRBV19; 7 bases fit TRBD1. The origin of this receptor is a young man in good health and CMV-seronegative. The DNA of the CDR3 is TGTGCCAGTAGTCCACAGGGGCTAGAGACCCAGTACTTC. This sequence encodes CASSPQGLETQYF.